The 20 T cell receptor beta chains below come from one sample, sequenced in a study of T cell responses to AZD1222 COVID-19 vaccine. Clones were sequenced by immunoSEQ multiplex PCR, and TCRdb holds only the in-frame ones, with some missing. The table lists about 120,000 clones, roughly 91% of them singletons, with 3.5% in the top ten. The source was peripheral blood, collected 28 days after the second AZD1222 dose. These receptor sequences come from an adult who received the AZD1222 COVID-19 vaccine.

The chain employs TRBV6-2 or TRBV6-3 and TRBJ2-1, with 11 bases that match TRBD2. Germline V CDR1 and CDR2: MNHEY, SVGEGT. The trim removed 4 bases at V and 5 bases at J, leaving 4 bases unmatched. The CDR3 contains 15 residues. CDR3 in DNA: TGTGCCAGCAGTTCCGGGACTAGCGGCAACAATGAGCAGTTCTTC. This translates into CASSSGTSGNNEQFF.

The gene calls are TRBV30 and TRBJ1-1; TRBD1 might be the D (6 bases). CDR3 length equals 15 residues. CDR1 is GTSNPN, CDR2 SVGIG, per germline (reference sequence). V was pared by 4 bases and J by 4 bases, with 19 bases between. CDR3 bases: TGTGCCTGGAATAGCGGGGGGCTTTGGAGCACTGAAGCTTTCTTT. It yields the protein CAWNSGGLWSTEAFF.

The chain joins TRBV28 to TRBJ1-4; D is perhaps TRBD1 (5 bases). V was clipped by 6 bases and J by 2 bases, with 10 bases between them. Germline V gives CDR1 MDHEN, CDR2 SYDVKM. This CDR3 region has 14 residues. CDR3 sequence reads: CASSSTATNEKLFF. The CDR3 DNA reads as TGTGCCAGCAGCTCGACAGCCACTAATGAAAAACTGTTTTTT.

J is TRBJ1-1 and V is TRBV10-3; TRBD1 aligns across 9 bases. CDR1 is ENHRY, CDR2 SYGVKD, per germline. There are 13 residues in the CDR3. V dropped 8 bases and J dropped 1; count of bases not matched to a gene: 2. The CDR3 loop reads CAIATGGNTEAFF. As DNA, the CDR3 is TGTGCCATCGCGACAGGGGGGAACACTGAAGCTTTCTTT.

This chain connects TRBV2 to TRBJ2-1; 11 nucleotides agree with TRBD2. The CDR3 totals 15 residues. Germline V CDR1 and CDR2: SNHLY, FYNNEI. V was clipped by 6 bases and J by 4 bases; unmatched bases: 5. Here the CDR3 reads CASRLAGGVYNEQFF. As DNA, the CDR3 is TGTGCCAGCAGATTAGCGGGGGGGGTTTACAATGAGCAGTTCTTC.

CDR3: CASSLSSGLAEAFF. In DNA form, the CDR3 reads TGTGCCAGCAGTTTATCATCCGGTCTGGCTGAAGCTTTCTTT. V and J are TRBV27 and TRBJ1-1, with D uncertain. Germline CDR1 reads MNHEY; CDR2 reads SMNVEV (reference sequence). Trimming took 0 bases from V and 6 from J, leaving 11 bases between them. The CDR3 is 14 amino acids.

The chain carries TRBV30 and TRBJ2-3, with a possible D match to TRBD1 (5 bases). Trimming removed 3 bases from V and 2 bases from J, with 15 bases in between. The CDR3 totals 15 residues. From germline, CDR1 is GTSNPN and CDR2 SVGIG (reference sequence). The DNA for the CDR3 is TGTGCCTGGAGCAATCTCGCAGGGCCCACAGATACGCAGTATTTT. It specifies CAWSNLAGPTDTQYF. Variable domain in full (rest from reference TRBV30 and TRBJ2-3): SQTIHQWPATLVQPVGSPLSLECTVEGTSNPNLYWYRQAAGRGLQLLFYSVGIGQISSEVPQNLSASRPQDRQFILSSKKLLLSDSGFYLCAWSNLAGPTDTQYFGPGTRLTVL.

This chain connects TRBV5-4 to TRBJ1-2, with TRBD1 as a possible D gene (6 bases). V was clipped by 2 bases and J by 10 bases, with 18 bases between them. In germline, CDR1 is SGHNT, CDR2 YYREEE (reference sequence). The length of the CDR3 is 14 residues. CDR3 bases: TGTGCCAGCAGCTTTGGGGGGACACGATTTTTCTACACCTTC. Translating it yields CASSFGGTRFFYTF.

The V call is TRBV6-1, the J call TRBJ1-2; perhaps TRBD1 as D (5 bases). The V end lost 3 bases, the J end lost 3 bases, and 8 bases lay between the germline ends. The CDR3 runs 13 residues. Germline V lookup: CDR1 MNHNS, CDR2 SASEGT. DNA for the CDR3: TGTGCCAGCAGTGAGGGGGAGTACTATGGCTACACCTTC. Protein: CASSEGEYYGYTF.

The DNA for the CDR3 is TGTGCCAGCAGTTTATTGGGGTCAGGTCAAGCCTACGAGCAGTACTTC. Encoded protein: CASSLLGSGQAYEQYF. The rearrangement uses TRBV28 and TRBJ2-7; D remains ambiguous. From germline, CDR1 is MDHEN and CDR2 SYDVKM. V lost 1 base and J lost 2, with 15 bases in between. CDR3 size: 16 residues.

The chain joins TRBV27 to TRBJ2-7, with 7 bases fitting TRBD1. The J segment lost 3 bases and the V segment lost 8 bases, leaving 10 bases of the junction unmatched. The CDR3 has 14 amino acids. Germline values: CDR1 MNHEY, CDR2 SMNVEV (reference sequence). CDR3 nucleotides: TGTGCCAGCGCGTTGCTTGGGACAGACTACGAGCAGTACTTC. Protein: CASALLGTDYEQYF.

The chain's CDR3 is CASSYTGQETQYF. CDR3 bases: TGTGCCAGCAGTTACACGGGCCAAGAGACCCAGTACTTC. V and J are TRBV6-5 and TRBJ2-5; D gene unclear. The CDR3 spans 13 residues. V lost 2 bases and J lost 1, with 5 bases in between. Germline assignment: CDR1 MNHEY and CDR2 SVGAGI.

This clone was detected a few times. This chain uses TRBV4-2 with TRBJ2-7; TRBD2 matches 13 bases. The CDR3 loop spans 16 amino acids. In germline, CDR1 is LGHNA, CDR2 YNFKEQ. The V segment lost 1 base and the J segment 6 bases; nucleotides outside the gene matches: 6. This CDR3 is CASSQGGLAGVGEQYF. CDR3 in DNA: TGTGCCAGCAGCCAAGGAGGACTAGCGGGAGTTGGCGAGCAGTACTTC.

The chain links TRBV6-4 to TRBJ1-6, with TRBD1 matching over 12 bases. Per the germline V gene, CDR1 is MRHNA and CDR2 is SNTAGT. Trimming at V came to 3 bases and at J to 14 bases, leaving 11 bases not matched to a gene. The CDR3 runs 16 residues. The CDR3 bases are TGTGCCAGCAGTGAGGGACAGGGGGCGACGATCCGCGCCCTCCACTTT. This translates into CASSEGQGATIRALHF.

V and J are TRBV4-3 and TRBJ1-4, with D unclear. V dropped 0 bases and J dropped 0 bases, with 8 bases sitting between them. This CDR3 is built from 16 residues. Germline-derived CDR1 and CDR2 are LGHNA and YSLEER. The CDR3 spells CASSQEADATNEKLFF. The CDR3 DNA reads TGCGCCAGCAGCCAAGAGGCAGATGCAACTAATGAAAAACTGTTTTTT.

The chain combines TRBV18 with TRBJ2-5; the D gene is possibly TRBD2 (5 bases). The germline gives CDR1 KGHSH, CDR2 LQKENI. The CDR3 runs to 14 residues. Trimming cost V 4 bases and J 0 bases, with 9 bases left between them. The CDR3 region has the DNA TGTGCCAGCTCACTAGGACTGTACCAAGAGACCCAGTACTTC. This gives the protein CASSLGLYQETQYF.

The rearrangement uses TRBV18 and TRBJ1-2, with 8 nucleotides matching TRBD1. Germline trimming cut 2 bases from V and 7 bases from J; bases unmatched to any gene: 3. The germline CDR1 and CDR2 sequences are KGHSH and LQKENI. The length of the CDR3 is 13 residues. The CDR3 DNA reads as TGTGCCAGCTCACCAGCAGGGGGCGTTGGCTACACCTTC. It specifies CASSPAGGVGYTF.

This clone was found once. The genes are TRBV7-3 and TRBJ2-3; weak D call: TRBD2 (5 bases). V shed 2 bases and J shed 0 bases, with 9 bases lying between them. Germline assignment: CDR1 SGHTA and CDR2 FQGTGA. The CDR3 is made up of 15 amino acids. Here the CDR3 DNA reads TGTGCCAGCAGCTTACGTGGGAGTAGCACAGATACGCAGTATTTT. Translation: CASSLRGSSTDTQYF.

This chain links TRBV18 with TRBJ1-2; 11 bases are shared with TRBD1. The germline V gene has CDR1 KGHSH and CDR2 LQKENI. V lost 6 bases, J lost 4 bases, and 4 bases stayed unmatched. The CDR3 has 14 amino acids. CDR3 amino acids: CASSLGTGGYGYTF. Here the CDR3 DNA reads TGTGCCAGCTCGCTGGGGACAGGGGGCTATGGCTACACCTTC.

The DNA of the CDR3 is TGTGCCATCAACTCAGGGGACGACGAGCAGTACTTC. This gives the protein CAINSGDDEQYF. The chain uses TRBV10-3 and TRBJ2-7, with a weak D call TRBD1 (6 bases). Germline values: CDR1 ENHRY, CDR2 SYGVKD. Trimming shortened V by 7 bases and J by 5 bases, and 12 bases separated the two germline ends. The CDR3 runs 12 residues.